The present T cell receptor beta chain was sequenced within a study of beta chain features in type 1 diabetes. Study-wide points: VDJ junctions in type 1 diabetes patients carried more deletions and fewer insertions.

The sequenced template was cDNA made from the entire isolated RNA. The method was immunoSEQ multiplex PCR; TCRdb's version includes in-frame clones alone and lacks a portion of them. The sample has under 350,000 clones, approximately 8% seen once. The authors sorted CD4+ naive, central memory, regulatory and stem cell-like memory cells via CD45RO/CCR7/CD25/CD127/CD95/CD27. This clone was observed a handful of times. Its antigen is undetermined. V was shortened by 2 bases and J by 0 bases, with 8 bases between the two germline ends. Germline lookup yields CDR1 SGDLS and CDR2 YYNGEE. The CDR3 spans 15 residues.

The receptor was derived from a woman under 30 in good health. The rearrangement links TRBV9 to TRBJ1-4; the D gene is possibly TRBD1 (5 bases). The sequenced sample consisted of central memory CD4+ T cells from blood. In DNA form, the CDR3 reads TGTGCCAGCAGCGTCCAGGGCACAACTAATGAAAAACTGTTTTTT. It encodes CASSVQGTTNEKLFF.